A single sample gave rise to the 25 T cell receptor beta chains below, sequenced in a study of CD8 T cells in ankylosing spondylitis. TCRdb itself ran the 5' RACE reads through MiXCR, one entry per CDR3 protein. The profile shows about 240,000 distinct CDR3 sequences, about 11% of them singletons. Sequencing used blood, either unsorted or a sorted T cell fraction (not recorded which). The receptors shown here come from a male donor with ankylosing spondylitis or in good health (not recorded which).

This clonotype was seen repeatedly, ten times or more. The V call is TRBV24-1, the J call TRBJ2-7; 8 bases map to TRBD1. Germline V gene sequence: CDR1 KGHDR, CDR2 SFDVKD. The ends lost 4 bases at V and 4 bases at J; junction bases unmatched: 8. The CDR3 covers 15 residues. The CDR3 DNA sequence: TGTGCCACCAGTGAAGGACAGGGTGGGAAATACGAGCAGTACTTC. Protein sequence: CATSEGQGGKYEQYF.

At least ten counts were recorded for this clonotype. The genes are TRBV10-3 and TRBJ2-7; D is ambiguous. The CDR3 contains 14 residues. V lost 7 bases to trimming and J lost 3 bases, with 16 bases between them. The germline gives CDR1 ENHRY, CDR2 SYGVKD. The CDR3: CAITDPSVNYEQYF. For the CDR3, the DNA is TGTGCCATCACCGACCCATCCGTGAACTACGAGCAGTACTTC.

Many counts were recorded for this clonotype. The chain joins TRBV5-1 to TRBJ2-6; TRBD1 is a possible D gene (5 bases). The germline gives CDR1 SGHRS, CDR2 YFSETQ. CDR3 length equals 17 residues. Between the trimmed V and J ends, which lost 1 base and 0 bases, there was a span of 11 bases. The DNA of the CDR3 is TGCGCCAGCAGCTTGATGTTCCAGGGCTCTGGGGCCAACGTCCTGACTTTC. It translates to CASSLMFQGSGANVLTF. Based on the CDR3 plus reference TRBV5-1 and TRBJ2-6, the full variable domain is KAGVTQTPRYLIKTRGQQVTLSCSPISGHRSVSWYQQTPGQGLQFLFEYFSETQRNKGNFPGRFSGRQFSNSRSEMNVSTLELGDSALYLCASSLMFQGSGANVLTFGAGSRLTVL.

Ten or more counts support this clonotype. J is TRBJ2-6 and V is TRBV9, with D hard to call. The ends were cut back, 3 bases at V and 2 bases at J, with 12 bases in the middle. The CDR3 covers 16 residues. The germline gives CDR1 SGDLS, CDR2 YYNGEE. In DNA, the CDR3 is TGTGCCAGCAGCGCCGAGACTTTTCCTGGGGCCAACGTCCTGACTTTC. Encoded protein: CASSAETFPGANVLTF.

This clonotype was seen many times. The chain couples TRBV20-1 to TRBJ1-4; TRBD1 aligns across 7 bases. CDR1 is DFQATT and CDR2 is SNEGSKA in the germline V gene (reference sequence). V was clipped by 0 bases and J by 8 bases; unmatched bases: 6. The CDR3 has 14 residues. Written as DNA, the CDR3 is TGCAGTGCTAGAGATTACAGGGGCAACGAAAAACTGTTTTTT. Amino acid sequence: CSARDYRGNEKLFF.

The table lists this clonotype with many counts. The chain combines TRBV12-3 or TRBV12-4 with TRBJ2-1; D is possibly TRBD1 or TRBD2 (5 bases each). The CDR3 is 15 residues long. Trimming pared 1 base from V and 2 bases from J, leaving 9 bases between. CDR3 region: CASSLGPGPYNEQFF. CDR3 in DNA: TGTGCCAGCAGTTTAGGGCCGGGACCCTACAATGAGCAGTTCTTC.

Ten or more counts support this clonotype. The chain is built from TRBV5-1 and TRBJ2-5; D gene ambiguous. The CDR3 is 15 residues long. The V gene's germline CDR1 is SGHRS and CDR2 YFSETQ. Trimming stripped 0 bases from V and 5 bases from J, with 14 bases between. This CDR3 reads CASSLAAALGETQYF. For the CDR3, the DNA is TGCGCCAGCAGCTTGGCCGCAGCCCTCGGGGAGACCCAGTACTTC.

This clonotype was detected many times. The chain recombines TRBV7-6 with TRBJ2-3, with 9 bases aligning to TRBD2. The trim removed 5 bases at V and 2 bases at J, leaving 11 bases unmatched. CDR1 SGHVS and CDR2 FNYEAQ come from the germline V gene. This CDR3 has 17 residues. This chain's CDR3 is CASSATGTSRHTDTQYF. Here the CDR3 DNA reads TGTGCCAGCAGCGCGACTGGGACTAGCCGACACACAGATACGCAGTATTTT. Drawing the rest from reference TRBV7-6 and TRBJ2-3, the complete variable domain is GAGVSQSPRYKVTKRGQDVALRCDPISGHVSLYWYRQALGQGPEFLTYFNYEAQQDKSGLPNDRFSAERPEGSISTLTIQRTEQRDSAMYRCASSATGTSRHTDTQYFGPGTRLTVL.

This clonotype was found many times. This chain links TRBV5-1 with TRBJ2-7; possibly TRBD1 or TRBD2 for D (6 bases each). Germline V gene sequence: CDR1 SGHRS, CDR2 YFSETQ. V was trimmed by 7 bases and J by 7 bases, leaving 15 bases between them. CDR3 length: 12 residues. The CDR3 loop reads CASSIRGGEQYF. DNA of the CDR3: TGCGCCAGCTCGATAAGAGGGGGGGAGCAGTACTTC. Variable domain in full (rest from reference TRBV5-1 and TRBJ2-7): KAGVTQTPRYLIKTRGQQVTLSCSPISGHRSVSWYQQTPGQGLQFLFEYFSETQRNKGNFPGRFSGRQFSNSRSEMNVSTLELGDSALYLCASSIRGGEQYFGPGTRLTVT.

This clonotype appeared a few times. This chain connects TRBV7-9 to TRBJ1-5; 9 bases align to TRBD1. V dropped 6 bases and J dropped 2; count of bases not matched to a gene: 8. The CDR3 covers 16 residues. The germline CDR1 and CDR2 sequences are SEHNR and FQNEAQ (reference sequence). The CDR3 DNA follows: TGTGCCAGCAGTCGTAGACAGGGGGAAGGCAATCAGCCCCAGCATTTT. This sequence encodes CASSRRQGEGNQPQHF.

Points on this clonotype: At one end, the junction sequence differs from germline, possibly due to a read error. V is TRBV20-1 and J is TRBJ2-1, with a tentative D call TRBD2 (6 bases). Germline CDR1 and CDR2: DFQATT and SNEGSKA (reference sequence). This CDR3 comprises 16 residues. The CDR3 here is CCAIASADNSYNEQFF. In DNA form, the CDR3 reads TGCTGTGCTATCGCTAGCGCGGATAACTCCTACAATGAGCAGTTCTTC.

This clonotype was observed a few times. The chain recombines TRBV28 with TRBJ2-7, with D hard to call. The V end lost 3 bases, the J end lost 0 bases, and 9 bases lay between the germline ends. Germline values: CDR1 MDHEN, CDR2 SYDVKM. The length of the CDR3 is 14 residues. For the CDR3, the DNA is TGTGCCAGCAGTTTCCTCCTGAGCTCCTACGAGCAGTACTTC. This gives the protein CASSFLLSSYEQYF.

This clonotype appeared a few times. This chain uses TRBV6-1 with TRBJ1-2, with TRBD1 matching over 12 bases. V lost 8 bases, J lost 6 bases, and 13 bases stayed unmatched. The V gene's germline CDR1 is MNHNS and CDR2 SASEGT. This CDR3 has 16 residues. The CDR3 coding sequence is TGTGCCAGCCACGACACCGGGACAGGGGGCCCCGATGGCTACACCTTC. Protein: CASHDTGTGGPDGYTF.

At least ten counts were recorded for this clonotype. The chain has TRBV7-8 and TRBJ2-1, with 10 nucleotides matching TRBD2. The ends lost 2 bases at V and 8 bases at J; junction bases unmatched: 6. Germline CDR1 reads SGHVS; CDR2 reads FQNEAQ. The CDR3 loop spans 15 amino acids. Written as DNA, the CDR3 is TGTGCCAGCAGCTTATCTAGCGGGAGCCCGTATGAGCAGTTCTTC. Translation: CASSLSSGSPYEQFF.

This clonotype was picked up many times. As DNA, the CDR3 is TGCAGTGCTTACCGGACGGCTGGAAACACCATATATTTT. Translated: CSAYRTAGNTIYF. The rearrangement joins TRBV20-1 to TRBJ1-3; D is unclear. Between the trimmed V and J ends, which lost 5 bases and 2 bases, there was a span of 10 bases. This CDR3 has 13 amino acids. Germline CDR1 and CDR2: DFQATT and SNEGSKA (reference sequence).

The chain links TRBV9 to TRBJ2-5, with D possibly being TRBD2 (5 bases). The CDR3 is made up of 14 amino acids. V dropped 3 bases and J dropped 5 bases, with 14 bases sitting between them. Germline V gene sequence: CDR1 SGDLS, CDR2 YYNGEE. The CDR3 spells CASSGGGLTETQYF. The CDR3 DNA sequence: TGTGCCAGCAGCGGCGGTGGACTTACGGAGACCCAGTACTTC.

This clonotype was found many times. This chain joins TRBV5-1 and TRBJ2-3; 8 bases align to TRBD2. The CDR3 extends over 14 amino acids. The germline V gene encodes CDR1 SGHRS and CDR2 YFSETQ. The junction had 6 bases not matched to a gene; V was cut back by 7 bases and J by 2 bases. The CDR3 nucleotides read TGCGCCAGCTTACCGGGACTAGACACAGATACGCAGTATTTT. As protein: CASLPGLDTDTQYF.

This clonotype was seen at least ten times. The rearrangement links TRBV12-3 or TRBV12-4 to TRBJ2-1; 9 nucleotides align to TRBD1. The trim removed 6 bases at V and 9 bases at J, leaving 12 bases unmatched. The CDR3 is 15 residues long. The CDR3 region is CASSTTNIQGAEQFF. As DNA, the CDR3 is TGTGCCAGCAGCACAACGAATATACAGGGGGCTGAGCAGTTCTTC.

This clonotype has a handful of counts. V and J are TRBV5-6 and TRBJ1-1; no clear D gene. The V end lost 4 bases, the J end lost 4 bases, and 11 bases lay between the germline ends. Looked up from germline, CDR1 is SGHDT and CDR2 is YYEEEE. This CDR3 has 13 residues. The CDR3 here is CASSAGLTTEAFF. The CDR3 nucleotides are TGTGCCAGCAGCGCCGGGTTGACCACTGAAGCTTTCTTT.

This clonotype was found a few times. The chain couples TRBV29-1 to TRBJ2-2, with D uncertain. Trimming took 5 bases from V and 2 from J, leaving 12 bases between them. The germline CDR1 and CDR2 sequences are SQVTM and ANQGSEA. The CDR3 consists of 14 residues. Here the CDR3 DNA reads TGCAGCGTTTATTCCCCTGTTAACACCGGGGAGCTGTTTTTT. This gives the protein CSVYSPVNTGELFF.

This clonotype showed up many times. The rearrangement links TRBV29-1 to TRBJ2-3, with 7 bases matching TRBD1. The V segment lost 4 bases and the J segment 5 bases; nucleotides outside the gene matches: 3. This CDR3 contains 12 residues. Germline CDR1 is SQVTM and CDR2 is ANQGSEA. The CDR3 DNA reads TGCAGCGTTGCCCGGGACAGAGATACGCAGTATTTT. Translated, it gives CSVARDRDTQYF.

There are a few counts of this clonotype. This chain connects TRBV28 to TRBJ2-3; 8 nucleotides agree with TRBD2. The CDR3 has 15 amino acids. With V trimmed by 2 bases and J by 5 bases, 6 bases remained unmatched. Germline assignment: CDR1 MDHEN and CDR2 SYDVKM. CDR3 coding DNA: TGTGCCAGCAGTTTAGGAGCGGGAGACGGAGATACGCAGTATTTT. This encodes CASSLGAGDGDTQYF.

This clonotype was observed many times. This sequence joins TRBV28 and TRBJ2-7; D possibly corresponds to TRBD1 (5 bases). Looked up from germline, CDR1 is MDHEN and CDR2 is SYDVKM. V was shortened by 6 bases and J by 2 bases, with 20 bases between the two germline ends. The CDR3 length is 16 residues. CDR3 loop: CASSSRYKGKPYEQYF. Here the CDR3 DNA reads TGTGCCAGCAGCTCCCGTTACAAGGGGAAACCCTACGAGCAGTACTTC.

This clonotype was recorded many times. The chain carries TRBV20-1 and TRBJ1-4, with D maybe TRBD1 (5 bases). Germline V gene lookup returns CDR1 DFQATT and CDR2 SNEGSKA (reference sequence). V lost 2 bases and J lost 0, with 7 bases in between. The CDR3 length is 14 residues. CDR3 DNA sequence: TGCAGTGCTAGAATGACAGCAACTAATGAAAAACTGTTTTTT. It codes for CSARMTATNEKLFF.

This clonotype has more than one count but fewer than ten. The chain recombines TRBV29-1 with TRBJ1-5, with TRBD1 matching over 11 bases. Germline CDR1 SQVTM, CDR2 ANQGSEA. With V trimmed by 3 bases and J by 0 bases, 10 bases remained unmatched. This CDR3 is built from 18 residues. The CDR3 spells CSVDIPGQGERSNQPQHF. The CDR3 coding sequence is TGCAGCGTTGACATACCGGGACAGGGGGAACGTAGCAATCAGCCCCAGCATTTT. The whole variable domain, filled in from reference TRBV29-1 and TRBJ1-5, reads SAVISQKPSRDICQRGTSLTIQCQVDSQVTMMFWYRQQPGQSLTLIATANQGSEATYESGFVIDKFPISRPNLTFSTLTVSNMSPEDSSIYLCSVDIPGQGERSNQPQHFGDGTRLSIL.